This T cell receptor (beta chain) was documented in a study of blood T cells in healthy people across ages. General observations from the study: Unsorted PBMC material precluded a definitive naive versus antigen-experienced comparison.

With respect to this clonotype: Its antigen remains unidentified.

Trimming stripped 6 bases from V and 0 bases from J, with 12 bases between. This CDR3 region has 16 residues. The germline CDR1 and CDR2 sequences are SNHLY and FYNNEI. Through a sample-barcoded 5' primer and a J-beta primer mix, a second PCR was run for 7 to 11 cycles. A single record per CDR3 protein comes from TCRdb applying MiXCR to the 5' RACE reads. The table includes about 900,000 distinct CDR3 sequences, about 44% detected once. Specimen: blood. The V and J genes are TRBV2 and TRBJ2-6; D assignment may be TRBD1 or TRBD2 (6 bases each). This receptor was taken from a man in his thirties or forties in good health. In nucleotides, the CDR3 is TGTGCCAGCAGGGACAAGGGGGGCTCTGGGGCCAACGTCCTGACTTTC. Amino acids: CASRDKGGSGANVLTF.